A single T cell receptor beta chain is shown here with its context. Its antigen is currently unknown. The data derive from a study of OX40 agonist ivuxolimab in advanced cancers. Study conclusions and caveats: Among the lowest peripheral clonal expansion occurred in 0.1-3.0 mg/kg partial responders.

Sequencing was performed with immunoSEQ multiplex PCR; in TCRdb, only in-frame clones are kept and a portion is missing. The sample holds 40,000 to 60,000 clones, about 93% seen once. This CDR3 is built from 11 residues. CDR1 is SEHNR and CDR2 is FQNEAQ in the germline V gene (reference sequence). V was clipped by 3 bases and J by 8 bases, with 4 bases between them. Autoimmune disease history or systemic immunosuppression excluded patients. The sequence was obtained from an adult with an advanced solid tumor such as melanoma, head and neck, liver or kidney cancer. V is TRBV7-9 and J is TRBJ1-4; D is ambiguous. The input for sequencing was CD4+ or CD8+ T cells sorted from blood, taken in a trial of the OX40 agonist ivuxolimab. The chain's CDR3 is CASSFGEKLFF. DNA for the CDR3: TGTGCCAGCAGCTTTGGAGAAAAACTGTTTTTT. Full variable domain (remainder filled in from reference TRBV7-9 and TRBJ1-4): DTGVSQNPRHKITKRGQNVTFRCDPISEHNRLYWYRQTLGQGPEFLTYFQNEAQLEKSRLLSDRFSAERPKGSFSTLEIQRTEQGDSAMYLCASSFGEKLFFGSGTQLSVL.